This entry lists 2 T cell receptor beta chains sequenced from one sample in a study of T-cell memory formation after mild COVID-19. TCRdb re-called the 5' RACE reads through MiXCR, storing one row per CDR3 protein. The sample lists around 390,000 distinct CDR3 sequences, about 15% occurring once. The sample consisted of PBMCs or a T cell subset sorted from them (not recorded which). The receptor set was obtained from a man aged 18 to 35 who had mild COVID-19 (a few samples of this study predate the infection). Cell type and time point are not known.

In the case of this clonotype: The junction and the germline gene differ at one end; a read error may be behind it. The chain couples TRBV24-1 to TRBJ1-5; D gene uncertain. There are 14 residues in the CDR3. Germline V CDR1 and CDR2: KGHDR, SFDVKD. The CDR3 coding sequence is TGTGCCACCAGTGGTTTGACGGTCGCCGGGCCCCAGCATTTT. Protein product: CATSGLTVAGPQHF.

This clonotype has more than one count but fewer than ten. The gene calls are TRBV6-5 and TRBJ1-2; no firm D call. CDR1 and CDR2 from the germline V gene are MNHEY and SVGAGI. There are 13 residues in the CDR3. V was clipped by 0 bases and J by 3 bases, with 5 bases between them. The CDR3 DNA reads TGTGCCAGCAGTTACTCGGCGGACTATGGCTACACCTTC. Protein: CASSYSADYGYTF.